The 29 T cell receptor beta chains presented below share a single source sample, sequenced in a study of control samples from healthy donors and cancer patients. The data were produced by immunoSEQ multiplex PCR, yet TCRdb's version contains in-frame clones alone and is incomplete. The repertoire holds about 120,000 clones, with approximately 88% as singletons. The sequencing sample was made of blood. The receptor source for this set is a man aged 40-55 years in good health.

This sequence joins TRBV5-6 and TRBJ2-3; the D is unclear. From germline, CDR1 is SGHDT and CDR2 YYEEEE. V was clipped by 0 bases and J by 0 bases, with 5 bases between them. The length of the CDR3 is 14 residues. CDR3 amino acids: CASSLVLSTDTQYF. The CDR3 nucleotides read TGTGCCAGCAGCTTGGTCCTAAGCACAGATACGCAGTATTTT. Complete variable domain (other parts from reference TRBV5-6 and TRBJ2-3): DAGVTQSPTHLIKTRGQQVTLRCSPKSGHDTVSWYQQALGQGPQFIFQYYEEEERQRGNFPDRFSGHQFPNYSSELNVNALLLGDSALYLCASSLVLSTDTQYFGPGTRLTVL.

CDR3 nucleotide sequence: TGCGCCAGCAGCCAAGAATCAGAAACTGAAGCTTTCTTT. Translated, it gives CASSQESETEAFF. The rearrangement uses TRBV4-3 and TRBJ1-1; D ambiguous. Per the germline V gene, CDR1 is LGHNA and CDR2 is YSLEER. The CDR3 loop spans 13 amino acids. The V end lost 0 bases, the J end lost 5 bases, and 7 bases lay between the germline ends.

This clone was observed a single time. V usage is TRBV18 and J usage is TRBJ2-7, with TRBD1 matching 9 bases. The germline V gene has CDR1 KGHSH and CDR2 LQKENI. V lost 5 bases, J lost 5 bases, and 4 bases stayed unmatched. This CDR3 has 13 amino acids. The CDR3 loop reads CASSKGQGDEQYF. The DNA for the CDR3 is TGTGCCAGCTCAAAGGGACAGGGTGACGAGCAGTACTTC. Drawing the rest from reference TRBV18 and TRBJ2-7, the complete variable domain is NAGVMQNPRHLVRRRGQEARLRCSPMKGHSHVYWYRQLPEEGLKFMVYLQKENIIDESGMPKERFSAEFPKEGPSILRIQQVVRGDSAAYFCASSKGQGDEQYFGPGTRLTVT.

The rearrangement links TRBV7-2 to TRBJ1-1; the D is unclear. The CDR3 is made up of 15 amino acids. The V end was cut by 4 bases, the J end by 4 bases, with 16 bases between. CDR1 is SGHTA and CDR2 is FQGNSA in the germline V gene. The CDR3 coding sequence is TGTGCCAGCAGCTCCTCGGCGGCGTGGGGCACTGAAGCTTTCTTT. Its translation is CASSSSAAWGTEAFF. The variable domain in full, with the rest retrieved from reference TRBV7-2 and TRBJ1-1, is GAGVSQSPSNKVTEKGKDVELRCDPISGHTALYWYRQSLGQGLEFLIYFQGNSAPDKSGLPSDRFSAERTGGSVSTLTIQRTQQEDSAVYLCASSSSAAWGTEAFFGQGTRLTVV.

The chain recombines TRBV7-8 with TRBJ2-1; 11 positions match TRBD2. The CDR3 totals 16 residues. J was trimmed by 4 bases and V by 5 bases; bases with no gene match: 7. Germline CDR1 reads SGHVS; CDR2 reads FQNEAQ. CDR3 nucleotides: TGTGCCAGCAGCGGCCGACTAGCGGGGAGATACAATGAGCAGTTCTTC. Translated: CASSGRLAGRYNEQFF. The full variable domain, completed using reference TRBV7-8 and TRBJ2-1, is GAGVSQSPRYKVAKRGQDVALRCDPISGHVSLFWYQQALGQGPEFLTYFQNEAQLDKSGLPSDRFFAERPEGSVSTLKIQRTQQEDSAVYLCASSGRLAGRYNEQFFGPGTRLTVL.

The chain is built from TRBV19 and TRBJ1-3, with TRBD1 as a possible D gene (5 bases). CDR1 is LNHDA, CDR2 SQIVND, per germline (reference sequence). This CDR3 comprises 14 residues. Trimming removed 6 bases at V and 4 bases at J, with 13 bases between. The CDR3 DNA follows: TGTGCCAGTAGGAGGGGCGCGTCCGGAAACACCATATATTTT. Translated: CASRRGASGNTIYF.

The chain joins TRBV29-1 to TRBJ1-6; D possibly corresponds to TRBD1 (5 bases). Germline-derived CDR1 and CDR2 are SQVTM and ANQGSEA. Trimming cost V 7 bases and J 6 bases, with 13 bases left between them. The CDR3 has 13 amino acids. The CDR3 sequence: CSAKLGVNSPLHF. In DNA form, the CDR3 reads TGCAGCGCGAAATTGGGGGTTAATTCACCCCTCCACTTT. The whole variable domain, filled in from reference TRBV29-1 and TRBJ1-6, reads SAVISQKPSRDICQRGTSLTIQCQVDSQVTMMFWYRQQPGQSLTLIATANQGSEATYESGFVIDKFPISRPNLTFSTLTVSNMSPEDSSIYLCSAKLGVNSPLHFGNGTRLTVT.

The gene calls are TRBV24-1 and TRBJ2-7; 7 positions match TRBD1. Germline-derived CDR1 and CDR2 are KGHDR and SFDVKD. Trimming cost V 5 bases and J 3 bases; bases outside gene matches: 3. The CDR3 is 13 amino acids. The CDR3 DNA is TGTGCCACCAGTGGCAGGGGGATCTACGAGCAGTACTTC. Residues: CATSGRGIYEQYF.

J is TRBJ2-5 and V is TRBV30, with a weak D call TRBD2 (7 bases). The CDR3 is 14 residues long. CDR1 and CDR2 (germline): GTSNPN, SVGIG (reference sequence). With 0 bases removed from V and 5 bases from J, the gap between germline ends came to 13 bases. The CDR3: CAWSVGGGGETQYF. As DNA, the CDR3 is TGTGCCTGGAGTGTAGGCGGGGGCGGGGAGACCCAGTACTTC.

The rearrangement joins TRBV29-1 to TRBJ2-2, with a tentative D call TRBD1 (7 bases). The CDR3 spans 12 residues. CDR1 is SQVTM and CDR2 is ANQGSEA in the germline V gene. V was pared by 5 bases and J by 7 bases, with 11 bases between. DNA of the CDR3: TGCAGCGTTAGACAGGGACTCGGGGAGCTGTTTTTT. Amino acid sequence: CSVRQGLGELFF.

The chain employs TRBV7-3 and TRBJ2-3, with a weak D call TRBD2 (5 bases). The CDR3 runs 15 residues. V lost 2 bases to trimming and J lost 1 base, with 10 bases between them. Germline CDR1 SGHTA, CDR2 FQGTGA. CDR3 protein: CASSLFGMGTDTQYF. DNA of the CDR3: TGTGCCAGCAGCTTATTCGGGATGGGCACAGATACGCAGTATTTT.

The CDR3 here is CSVEEGPVAFQYF. CDR3 nucleotide sequence: TGCAGCGTTGAGGAGGGACCAGTGGCTTTTCAGTACTTC. The chain employs TRBV29-1 and TRBJ2-4; D may be TRBD2 (6 bases). This CDR3 has 13 residues. CDR1 SQVTM and CDR2 ANQGSEA come from the germline V gene. Trimming left V 3 bases short and J 11 bases short, with 17 bases between.

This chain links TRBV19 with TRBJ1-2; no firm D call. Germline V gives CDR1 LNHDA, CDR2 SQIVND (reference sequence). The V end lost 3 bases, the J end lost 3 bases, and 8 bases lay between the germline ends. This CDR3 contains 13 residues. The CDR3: CASSMNGDYGYTF. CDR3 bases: TGTGCCAGTAGTATGAACGGCGACTATGGCTACACCTTC.

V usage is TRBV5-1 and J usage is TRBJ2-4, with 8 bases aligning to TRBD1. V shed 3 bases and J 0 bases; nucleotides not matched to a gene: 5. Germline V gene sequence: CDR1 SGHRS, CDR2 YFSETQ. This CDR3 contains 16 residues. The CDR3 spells CASSYTGGQAKNIQYF. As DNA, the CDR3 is TGCGCCAGCAGCTATACAGGGGGGCAAGCCAAAAACATTCAGTACTTC. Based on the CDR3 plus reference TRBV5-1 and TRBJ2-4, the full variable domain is KAGVTQTPRYLIKTRGQQVTLSCSPISGHRSVSWYQQTPGQGLQFLFEYFSETQRNKGNFPGRFSGRQFSNSRSEMNVSTLELGDSALYLCASSYTGGQAKNIQYFGAGTRLSVL.

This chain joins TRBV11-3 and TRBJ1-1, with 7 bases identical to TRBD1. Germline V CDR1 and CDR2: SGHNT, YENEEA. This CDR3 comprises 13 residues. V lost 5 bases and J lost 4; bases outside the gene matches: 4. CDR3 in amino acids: CASSHRGGTEAFF. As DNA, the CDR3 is TGTGCCAGCAGCCACAGGGGCGGCACTGAAGCTTTCTTT.

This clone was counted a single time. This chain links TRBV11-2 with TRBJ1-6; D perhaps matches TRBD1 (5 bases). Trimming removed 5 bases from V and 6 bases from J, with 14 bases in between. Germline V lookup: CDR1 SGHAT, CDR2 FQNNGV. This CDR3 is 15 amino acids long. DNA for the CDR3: TGTGCCAGCAGCCCGAACCCGACAGCTAATTCACCCCTCCACTTT. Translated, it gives CASSPNPTANSPLHF.

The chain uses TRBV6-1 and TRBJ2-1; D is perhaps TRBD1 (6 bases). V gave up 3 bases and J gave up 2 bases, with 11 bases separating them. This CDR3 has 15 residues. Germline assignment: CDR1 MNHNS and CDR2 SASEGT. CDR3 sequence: CASSDETGPYNEQFF. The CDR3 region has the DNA TGTGCCAGCAGTGATGAGACAGGACCCTACAATGAGCAGTTCTTC.

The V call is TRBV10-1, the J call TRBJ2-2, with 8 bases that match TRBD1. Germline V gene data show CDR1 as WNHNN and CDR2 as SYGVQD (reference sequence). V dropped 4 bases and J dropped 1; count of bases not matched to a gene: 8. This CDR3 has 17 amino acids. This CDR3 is CASSGGYGQGNTGELFF. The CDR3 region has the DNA TGCGCCAGCAGTGGGGGATACGGACAGGGGAACACCGGGGAGCTGTTTTTT.

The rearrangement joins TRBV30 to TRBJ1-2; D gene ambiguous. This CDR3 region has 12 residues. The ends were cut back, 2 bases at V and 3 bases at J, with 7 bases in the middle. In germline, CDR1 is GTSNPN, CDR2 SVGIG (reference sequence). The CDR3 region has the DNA TGTGCCTGGAGTCCCAGCGACTATGGCTACACCTTC. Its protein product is CAWSPSDYGYTF.

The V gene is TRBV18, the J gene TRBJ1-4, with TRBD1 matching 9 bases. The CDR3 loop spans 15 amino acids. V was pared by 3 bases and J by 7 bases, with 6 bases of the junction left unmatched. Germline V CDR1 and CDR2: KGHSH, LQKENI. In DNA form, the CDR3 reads TGTGCCAGCTCACCCGAGGGACAGGGAGCTGAAAAACTGTTTTTT. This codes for CASSPEGQGAEKLFF.

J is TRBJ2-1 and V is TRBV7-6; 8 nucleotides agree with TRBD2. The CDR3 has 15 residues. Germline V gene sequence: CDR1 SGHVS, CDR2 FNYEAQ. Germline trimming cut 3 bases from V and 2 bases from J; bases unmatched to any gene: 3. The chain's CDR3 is CASSFGGGTYNEQFF. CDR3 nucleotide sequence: TGTGCCAGCAGCTTCGGCGGGGGGACCTACAATGAGCAGTTCTTC.

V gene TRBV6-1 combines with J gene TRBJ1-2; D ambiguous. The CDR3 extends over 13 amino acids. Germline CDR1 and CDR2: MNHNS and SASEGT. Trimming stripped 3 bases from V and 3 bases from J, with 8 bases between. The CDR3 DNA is TGTGCCAGCAGTGAGAACGCTTACTATGGCTACACCTTC. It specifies CASSENAYYGYTF.

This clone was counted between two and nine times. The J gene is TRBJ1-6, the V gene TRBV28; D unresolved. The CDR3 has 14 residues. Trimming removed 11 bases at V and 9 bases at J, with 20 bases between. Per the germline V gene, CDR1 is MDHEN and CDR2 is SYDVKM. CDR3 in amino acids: CAYARASPGSPLHF. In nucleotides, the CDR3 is TGTGCCTATGCACGGGCGTCCCCTGGTTCACCCCTCCACTTT.

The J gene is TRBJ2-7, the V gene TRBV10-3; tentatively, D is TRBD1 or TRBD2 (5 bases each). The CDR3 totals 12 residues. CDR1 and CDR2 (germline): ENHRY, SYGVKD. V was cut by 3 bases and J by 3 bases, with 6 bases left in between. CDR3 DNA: TGTGCCATCAGTGATGGGGGCTACGAGCAGTACTTC. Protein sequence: CAISDGGYEQYF.

The CDR3 coding sequence is TGTGCCAGGGGTTGGACGGGCAAGAACACTGAAGCTTTCTTT. This encodes CARGWTGKNTEAFF. V is TRBV10-3 and J is TRBJ1-1; D is uncertain. Germline lookup yields CDR1 ENHRY and CDR2 SYGVKD. Trimming pared 10 bases from V and 1 base from J, leaving 16 bases between. This CDR3 comprises 14 residues.

CDR3 nucleotide sequence: TGTGCCAGCAGCCCGGCGGGGCCGCGCGAGACCCAGTACTTC. Translating gives CASSPAGPRETQYF. The rearrangement joins TRBV9 to TRBJ2-5; D is perhaps TRBD2 (6 bases). Trimming removed 4 bases from V and 5 bases from J, with 15 bases in between. The CDR3 runs 14 residues. Germline loops: CDR1 SGDLS, CDR2 YYNGEE. The whole variable domain, filled in from reference TRBV9 and TRBJ2-5, reads DSGVTQTPKHLITATGQRVTLRCSPRSGDLSVYWYQQSLDQGLQFLIQYYNGEERAKGNILERFSAQQFPDLHSELNLSSLELGDSALYFCASSPAGPRETQYFGPGTRLLVL.

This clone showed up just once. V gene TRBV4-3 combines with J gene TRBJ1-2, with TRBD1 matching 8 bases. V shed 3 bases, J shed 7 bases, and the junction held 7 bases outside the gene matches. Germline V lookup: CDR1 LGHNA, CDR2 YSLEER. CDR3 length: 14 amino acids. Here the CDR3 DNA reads TGCGCCAGCAGCCAGACGACAGGGGCGGGTGGCTACACCTTC. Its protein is CASSQTTGAGGYTF.

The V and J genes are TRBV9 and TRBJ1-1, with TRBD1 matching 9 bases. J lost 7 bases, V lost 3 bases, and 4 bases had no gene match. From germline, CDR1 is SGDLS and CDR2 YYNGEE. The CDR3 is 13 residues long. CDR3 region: CASSDRGLGEAFF. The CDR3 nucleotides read TGTGCCAGCAGCGACAGGGGGCTGGGTGAAGCTTTCTTT.

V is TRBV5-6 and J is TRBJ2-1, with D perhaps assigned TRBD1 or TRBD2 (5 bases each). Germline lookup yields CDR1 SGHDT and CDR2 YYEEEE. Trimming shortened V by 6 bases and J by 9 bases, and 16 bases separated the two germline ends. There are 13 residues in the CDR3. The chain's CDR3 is CASTPGRGGEQFF. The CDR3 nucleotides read TGTGCCAGCACACCAGGACGGGGCGGTGAGCAGTTCTTC.